The 29 T cell receptor beta chains below come from one sample, sequenced in a study of cytomegalovirus exposure and HLA in healthy donors. The PCR made use of 60 Vbeta and 13 Jbeta primers. Using immunoSEQ multiplex PCR, the repertoire was profiled, and TCRdb retains in-frame clones only, with some absent. The data show about 190,000 clones, 65% to 85% seen once. The sequencing input was PBMCs. These receptors were collected from a woman aged 18-29 years in good health and CMV-seronegative.

The chain combines TRBV25-1 with TRBJ2-2, with 7 bases that match TRBD1. The CDR3 loop spans 16 amino acids. Germline values: CDR1 MGHDK, CDR2 SYGVNS. J was trimmed by 7 bases and V by 3 bases; bases with no gene match: 11. DNA of the CDR3: TGTGCCAGCAGTGAGGTCGAGGCAGGGGGAGACGGGGAGCTGTTTTTT. Translated: CASSEVEAGGDGELFF.

V and J are TRBV11-2 and TRBJ1-1; D is possibly TRBD1 (5 bases). CDR3 length: 16 amino acids. Deletions cut 5 bases from V and 0 bases from J, with 16 bases between. Germline assignment: CDR1 SGHAT and CDR2 FQNNGV. CDR3 protein: CASSLWVKGLNTEAFF. The CDR3 nucleotides are TGTGCCAGCAGCCTATGGGTCAAGGGGCTGAACACTGAAGCTTTCTTT.

V gene TRBV2 combines with J gene TRBJ2-1, with 13 nucleotides matching TRBD2. The CDR3 runs 15 residues. Trimming removed 4 bases from V and 8 bases from J; junction bases left unmatched: 5. Germline loops: CDR1 SNHLY, CDR2 FYNNEI. The CDR3 loop reads CASSAGTSGIYEQFF. CDR3 nucleotide sequence: TGTGCCAGCAGTGCGGGGACTAGCGGGATTTATGAGCAGTTCTTC.

This chain uses TRBV28 with TRBJ2-5, with D maybe TRBD2 (5 bases). Germline values: CDR1 MDHEN, CDR2 SYDVKM. The CDR3 is made up of 15 amino acids. Trimming took 8 bases from V and 5 from J, leaving 21 bases between them. The CDR3 region has the DNA TGTGCCAGCCATAAATCCACTAGGACCTTGGAGACCCAGTACTTC. It specifies CASHKSTRTLETQYF.

The V call is TRBV10-1, the J call TRBJ1-1; possible D gene TRBD1, 6 bases. V lost 4 bases to trimming and J lost 3 bases, with 9 bases between them. This CDR3 spans 13 amino acids. Germline CDR1 and CDR2: WNHNN and SYGVQD (reference sequence). CDR3 coding DNA: TGCGCCAGCAGTGGACAGGTTGACACTGAAGCTTTCTTT. It specifies CASSGQVDTEAFF.

In this sample, this clone turned up once. CDR3: CAWRPTGATGELFF. DNA of the CDR3: TGTGCCTGGAGGCCCACAGGTGCTACCGGGGAGCTGTTTTTT. The chain combines TRBV30 with TRBJ2-2; a possible D gene is TRBD1 (5 bases). Germline V CDR1 and CDR2: GTSNPN, SVGIG (reference sequence). Trimming removed 3 bases at V and 5 bases at J, with 13 bases between. The length of the CDR3 is 14 residues.

The V gene is TRBV5-1, the J gene TRBJ1-1; no reliable D call. Germline assignment: CDR1 SGHRS and CDR2 YFSETQ. V lost 0 bases and J lost 0, with 6 bases in between. This CDR3 region has 14 residues. The CDR3 loop is CASSLDNMNTEAFF. The CDR3 DNA is TGCGCCAGCAGCTTGGACAACATGAACACTGAAGCTTTCTTT.

The V gene is TRBV28, the J gene TRBJ2-1, with D possibly TRBD1 on 5 matching bases. The V end lost 4 bases, the J end lost 6 bases, and 16 bases lay between the germline ends. CDR3 length equals 15 residues. Germline values: CDR1 MDHEN, CDR2 SYDVKM. In nucleotides, the CDR3 is TGTGCCAGCAGTTCGCGACAGCCAACCCTCAATGAGCAGTTCTTC. This codes for CASSSRQPTLNEQFF.

The genes are TRBV6-5 and TRBJ1-2; D is possibly TRBD1 (6 bases). This CDR3 is 15 amino acids long. V lost 3 bases and J 4 bases, leaving 15 bases between the germline ends. Per germline, CDR1 MNHEY and CDR2 SVGAGI. The CDR3 region is CASSYQQGIGYGYTF. In nucleotides, the CDR3 is TGTGCCAGCAGTTATCAACAGGGAATAGGCTATGGCTACACCTTC.

The V call is TRBV10-2, the J call TRBJ2-5; D possibly corresponds to TRBD2 (5 bases). From germline, CDR1 is WSHSY and CDR2 SAAADI. The CDR3 is 13 residues long. V was shortened by 4 bases and J by 4 bases, with 10 bases between the two germline ends. The CDR3 protein is CASSGVGVETQYF. DNA for the CDR3: TGCGCCAGCAGTGGTGTGGGAGTAGAGACCCAGTACTTC.

The chain combines TRBV28 with TRBJ2-7, with no clear D. V was pared by 8 bases and J by 5 bases, with 13 bases between. This CDR3 is 12 amino acids long. CDR1 and CDR2 (germline): MDHEN, SYDVKM. The CDR3 DNA follows: TGTGCCAGCGCTCGACTGCCCCACGAGCAGTACTTC. Amino acid sequence: CASARLPHEQYF.

This rearrangement joins TRBV27 to TRBJ1-1; 9 nucleotides agree with TRBD1. J was trimmed by 4 bases and V by 4 bases; bases with no gene match: 13. Germline V gene lookup returns CDR1 MNHEY and CDR2 SMNVEV (reference sequence). This CDR3 comprises 17 residues. This CDR3 reads CASSSTGTGYRATEAFF. In nucleotides, the CDR3 is TGTGCCAGCAGTTCGACCGGGACAGGGTATAGGGCCACTGAAGCTTTCTTT.

The chain links TRBV6-6 to TRBJ2-7; 9 nucleotides line up with TRBD1. The CDR3 runs to 14 residues. Losses at the gene ends were 7 bases for V and 5 bases for J; bases not matched to a gene: 9. CDR1 is MNHNY, CDR2 SVGAGI, per germline (reference sequence). CDR3 residues: CASTSPGTGNEQYF. In nucleotides, the CDR3 is TGTGCCAGCACCAGTCCCGGGACAGGGAACGAGCAGTACTTC.

The chain combines TRBV5-1 with TRBJ1-6; 9 nucleotides agree with TRBD1. Germline CDR1 reads SGHRS; CDR2 reads YFSETQ. The CDR3 sequence is 15 residues long. J gave up 9 bases and V 4 bases, and 8 bases lay outside the gene matches. CDR3 protein: CASSGGQGSFSPLHF. Here the CDR3 DNA reads TGCGCCAGCAGCGGGGGACAGGGTAGTTTTTCACCCCTCCACTTT. The full variable domain, with the rest looked up from reference TRBV5-1 and TRBJ1-6, is KAGVTQTPRYLIKTRGQQVTLSCSPISGHRSVSWYQQTPGQGLQFLFEYFSETQRNKGNFPGRFSGRQFSNSRSEMNVSTLELGDSALYLCASSGGQGSFSPLHFGNGTRLTVT.

The rearrangement uses TRBV28 and TRBJ1-6, with a tentative D call TRBD1 (5 bases). The CDR3 spans 16 residues. The germline V gene encodes CDR1 MDHEN and CDR2 SYDVKM. V was pared by 5 bases and J by 7 bases, with 18 bases between. The CDR3 loop reads CASSPISGGANSPLHF. CDR3 DNA: TGTGCCAGCAGTCCCATCTCAGGCGGGGCAAATTCACCCCTCCACTTT.

This clone was recorded once. The chain has TRBV6-6 and TRBJ2-5; possible D gene TRBD1, 5 bases. The J call may be in error: the DNA end matches TRBJ2-7 better. Germline CDR1 and CDR2: MNHNY and SVGAGI (reference sequence). CDR3 length: 12 amino acids. CDR3 in DNA: TGTGCCAGCCCAGCTCAGGGCCACGAGCAGTACTTC. This encodes CASPAQGHEQYF.

V gene TRBV7-9 combines with J gene TRBJ1-2, with 7 positions matching TRBD1. V was pared by 5 bases and J by 8 bases, with 8 bases of the junction left unmatched. From germline, CDR1 is SEHNR and CDR2 FQNEAQ (reference sequence). The CDR3 is made up of 13 amino acids. The CDR3 is CASSGRQGWGYTF. The CDR3, as DNA: TGTGCCAGCAGCGGAAGACAGGGCTGGGGCTACACCTTC.

This rearrangement joins TRBV6-6 to TRBJ2-5; D remains ambiguous. The tail of the sequence fits TRBJ2-7 better, so the J call may be wrong. The V gene's germline CDR1 is MNHNY and CDR2 SVGAGI (reference sequence). The CDR3 is made up of 13 amino acids. For the CDR3, the DNA is TGTGCCAGCAACCCGAGCCCAAGCTACGAGCAGTACTTC. Protein: CASNPSPSYEQYF.

This clone occurred a few times. V usage is TRBV30 and J usage is TRBJ2-1; D remains unclear. Trimming left V 4 bases short and J 1 base short, with 2 bases between. The V gene's germline CDR1 is GTSNPN and CDR2 SVGIG (reference sequence). The CDR3 spans 11 residues. The CDR3 protein is CAWTSYNEQFF. The CDR3 nucleotides are TGTGCCTGGACTTCCTACAATGAGCAGTTCTTC.

Remarks on this clone: The same CDR3 is also encoded by other DNA sequences in this sample. In nucleotides, the CDR3 is TGCAGCGTTCGACAGAACACTGAAGCTTTCTTT. As protein: CSVRQNTEAFF. The V gene is TRBV29-1, the J gene TRBJ1-1; D gene uncertain. This CDR3 region has 11 residues. The germline V gene has CDR1 SQVTM and CDR2 ANQGSEA. V was cut by 5 bases and J by 1 base, with 5 bases left in between.

The rearrangement uses TRBV6-5 and TRBJ1-5, with D tentatively TRBD1 (6 bases). Looked up from germline, CDR1 is MNHEY and CDR2 is SVGAGI. The CDR3 has 15 residues. V was shortened by 2 bases and J by 4 bases, with 12 bases between the two germline ends. CDR3 coding DNA: TGTGCCAGCAGTTACCTGGGGGCGGAAAATCAGCCCCAGCATTTT. Translation: CASSYLGAENQPQHF.

With respect to this clone: Compared with germline, one end of the junction differs, possibly owing to a read error. The chain couples TRBV5-5 to TRBJ1-2; D unresolved. The V gene's germline CDR1 is SGHKS and CDR2 YYEKEE (reference sequence). This CDR3 is 15 amino acids long. The CDR3 here is CASSLGASFLNGYIF. As DNA, the CDR3 is TGTGCCAGCAGCTTGGGGGCCTCGTTCTTGAATGGCTACATCTTC.

CDR3 in DNA: TGTGCCAGCAGCTTGGGACAGGCAAACACCGGGGAGCTGTTTTTT. It yields the protein CASSLGQANTGELFF. The chain combines TRBV7-3 with TRBJ2-2, with TRBD1 identical over 8 bases. The junction had 2 bases not matched to a gene; V was cut back by 3 bases and J by 2 bases. CDR1 SGHTA and CDR2 FQGTGA come from the germline V gene. The CDR3 loop spans 15 amino acids.

The CDR3 region is CAIGLGQGGDKNIQYF. CDR3 in DNA: TGTGCCATCGGATTAGGACAGGGAGGCGACAAAAACATTCAGTACTTC. The chain uses TRBV10-3 and TRBJ2-4, with 8 nucleotides matching TRBD1. Trimming took 8 bases from V and 3 from J; bases not matched to a gene: 12. This CDR3 spans 16 amino acids. Germline V gene lookup returns CDR1 ENHRY and CDR2 SYGVKD.

Details on this clone: One end of the junction varies from germline; a read error may be responsible. The chain recombines TRBV7-7 with TRBJ1-1, with 9 bases identical to TRBD1. CDR1 is SSHAT, CDR2 FNYEAQ, per germline (reference sequence). The CDR3 consists of 13 residues. The CDR3 coding sequence is TGTGCTAGCAGCTGGGACAGGGATGCTGAAGCTTTCTTT. Amino acid sequence: CASSWDRDAEAFF.

This sequence joins TRBV19 and TRBJ1-2; D is undetermined. The CDR3 contains 17 residues. V was cut by 7 bases and J by 3 bases, with 24 bases left in between. Germline CDR1 LNHDA, CDR2 SQIVND (reference sequence). The CDR3, as DNA: TGTGCCAGTACCTCCCGGGAGAGTCAAGGTCGTGACTATGGCTACACCTTC. Amino acid sequence: CASTSRESQGRDYGYTF.

This chain connects TRBV28 to TRBJ2-7, with 8 positions matching TRBD1. The germline V gene has CDR1 MDHEN and CDR2 SYDVKM. This CDR3 has 14 residues. Unmatched junction bases numbered 5, after V lost 5 bases and J lost 2 bases. The CDR3 reads CASSERQGTYEQYF. DNA for the CDR3: TGTGCCAGCAGTGAAAGACAGGGGACCTACGAGCAGTACTTC.

The genes are TRBV7-2 and TRBJ1-4; 7 bases agree with TRBD1. Germline V gene data show CDR1 as SGHTA and CDR2 as FQGNSA. This CDR3 has 16 residues. J gave up 7 bases and V 5 bases, and 13 bases lay outside the gene matches. In DNA, the CDR3 is TGTGCCAGCAGCCAAAGGCCCGGGACAGCTATTGAAAAACTGTTTTTT. Translated: CASSQRPGTAIEKLFF.

The V and J genes are TRBV6-5 and TRBJ2-7, with D possibly being TRBD1 (6 bases). CDR3 length: 15 amino acids. Between the trimmed V and J ends, which lost 2 bases and 3 bases, there was a span of 14 bases. The germline CDR1 and CDR2 sequences are MNHEY and SVGAGI. In DNA form, the CDR3 reads TGTGCCAGCAGTTACCAGACAGGAGCCTACTACGAGCAGTACTTC. Protein product: CASSYQTGAYYEQYF.